This entry lists 25 T cell receptor beta chains sequenced from one sample in a study of T cells after yellow fever vaccination. One entry per CDR3 protein results from TCRdb running MiXCR on the 5' RACE reads. The table lists a few hundred thousand distinct CDR3 sequences, approximately 3.6% of them singletons. The sequenced sample was PBMCs, obtained 15 days after the yellow fever booster vaccination. The receptors shown here come from a man between 18 and 29 years old who received the YFV17D yellow fever vaccine.

This clonotype has ten or more counts. The V call is TRBV2, the J call TRBJ1-5; tentatively, D is TRBD1 (6 bases). V lost 8 bases to trimming and J lost 5 bases, with 13 bases between them. This CDR3 is 13 amino acids long. CDR1 is SNHLY and CDR2 is FYNNEI in the germline V gene. The CDR3 DNA follows: TGTGCCAGCGGAGGACAGCGGGATCAGCCCCAGCATTTT. Its protein product is CASGGQRDQPQHF.

Many counts were recorded for this clonotype. V is TRBV12-3 or TRBV12-4 and J is TRBJ1-2, with no clear D. Trimming stripped 5 bases from V and 5 bases from J, with 9 bases between. This CDR3 has 12 residues. CDR3 bases: TGTGCCAGCAGTGCGACCAAATATGGCTACACCTTC. Translating gives CASSATKYGYTF.

This clonotype has a count of ten or more. This chain links TRBV5-1 with TRBJ2-2, with D hard to call. V shed 0 bases and J shed 5 bases, with 5 bases lying between them. Germline CDR1 is SGHRS and CDR2 is YFSETQ. The CDR3 is 13 residues long. The CDR3 DNA sequence: TGCGCCAGCAGCTTGGCCGAAACCGGGGAGCTGTTTTTT. Its translation is CASSLAETGELFF.

Ten or more counts support this clonotype. V usage is TRBV14 and J usage is TRBJ1-5; D unclear. Germline CDR1 is SGHDN and CDR2 is FVKESK. CDR3 length: 13 residues. V shed 1 base and J shed 7 bases, with 8 bases lying between them. Here the CDR3 reads CASSQGLGQPQHF. For the CDR3, the DNA is TGTGCCAGCAGCCAAGGATTAGGGCAGCCCCAGCATTTT.

About this clonotype itself: Being one base from a much bigger clone, this may be a read error. The V gene is TRBV15, the J gene TRBJ2-1; TRBD2 is a possible D gene (6 bases). Germline V CDR1 and CDR2: LNHNV, YYDKDF (reference sequence). The V and J ends lost 0 bases and 8 bases respectively, with 11 bases between them. The CDR3 loop spans 14 amino acids. The CDR3 DNA reads as TGTGCCACCAGCAGAGATCTTCGGGGGTATGAGCAGTTCTTC. This codes for CATSRDLRGYEQFF.

This clonotype was counted many times. DNA for the CDR3: TGTGCCAGCAGTAATACAGGGTGGGCTGAAGCTTTCTTT. It yields the protein CASSNTGWAEAFF. The chain combines TRBV6-2 or TRBV6-3 with TRBJ1-1, with D perhaps TRBD1 (6 bases). Germline V CDR1 and CDR2: MNHEY, SVGEGT. The germline V and J ends were trimmed by 5 bases and 6 bases, with 13 bases remaining between them. The CDR3 is 13 amino acids.

The chain employs TRBV28 and TRBJ2-7; a possible D gene is TRBD1 (8 bases). Germline V gene data show CDR1 as MDHEN and CDR2 as SYDVKM. The CDR3 length is 16 residues. V gave up 5 bases and J gave up 2 bases, with 19 bases separating them. CDR3 residues: CASSQKEQGGAYEQYV. The CDR3 coding sequence is TGTGCCAGCAGTCAAAAGGAACAGGGGGGGGCCTACGAGCAGTACGTC.

This clonotype was picked up many times. The gene calls are TRBV5-1 and TRBJ2-1; TRBD2 aligns across 13 bases. Per the germline V gene, CDR1 is SGHRS and CDR2 is YFSETQ. This CDR3 comprises 17 residues. The V segment lost 0 bases and the J segment 4 bases; nucleotides outside the gene matches: 4. CDR3 sequence (DNA): TGCGCCAGCAGCTTGGGACTAGCGGGGGGAGATTACAATGAGCAGTTCTTC. Encoded protein: CASSLGLAGGDYNEQFF.

This clonotype was found a few times. V usage is TRBV14 and J usage is TRBJ2-5, with D possibly TRBD2 on 5 matching bases. The CDR3 is made up of 13 amino acids. The V end lost 5 bases, the J end lost 5 bases, and 12 bases lay between the germline ends. Germline assignment: CDR1 SGHDN and CDR2 FVKESK. The CDR3 loop reads CASSMRERETQYF. CDR3 DNA sequence: TGTGCCAGCAGCATGAGGGAAAGGGAGACCCAGTACTTC. Drawing the rest from reference TRBV14 and TRBJ2-5, the complete variable domain is EAGVTQFPSHSVIEKGQTVTLRCDPISGHDNLYWYRRVMGKEIKFLLHFVKESKQDESGMPNNRFLAERTGGTYSTLKVQPAELEDSGVYFCASSMRERETQYFGPGTRLLVL.

This clonotype was recorded many times. The chain links TRBV7-9 to TRBJ2-3; 11 positions agree with TRBD1. With V trimmed by 4 bases and J by 3 bases, 6 bases remained unmatched. The CDR3 covers 16 residues. The germline V gene encodes CDR1 SEHNR and CDR2 FQNEAQ (reference sequence). Here the CDR3 reads CASSSWTGGETDTQYF. The DNA for the CDR3 is TGTGCCAGCAGCTCCTGGACAGGGGGCGAGACAGATACGCAGTATTTT. The full variable domain, completed using reference TRBV7-9 and TRBJ2-3, is DTGVSQNPRHKITKRGQNVTFRCDPISEHNRLYWYRQTLGQGPEFLTYFQNEAQLEKSRLLSDRFSAERPKGSFSTLEIQRTEQGDSAMYLCASSSWTGGETDTQYFGPGTRLTVL.

At least ten counts were recorded for this clonotype. The V gene is TRBV12-3 or TRBV12-4, the J gene TRBJ2-7; 8 nucleotides align to TRBD1. Losses at the gene ends were 5 bases for V and 5 bases for J; bases not matched to a gene: 8. The CDR3 totals 14 residues. DNA of the CDR3: TGTGCCAGCAGTCCAGGACAGGGCCTTAACGAGCAGTACTTC. It specifies CASSPGQGLNEQYF.

Many counts were recorded for this clonotype. Since a much larger clone is just one base distant, this may be a read error. The gene calls are TRBV12-3 or TRBV12-4 and TRBJ2-1; D is unresolved. This CDR3 spans 10 amino acids. Trimming pared 6 bases from V and 6 bases from J, leaving 3 bases between. CDR3 coding DNA: TGTGCCAGCAGGTTCAATGAGCAGTTCTTC. This codes for CASRFNEQFF.

This clonotype was counted many times. The V gene is TRBV27, the J gene TRBJ2-3; D is uncertain. Germline values: CDR1 MNHEY, CDR2 SMNVEV (reference sequence). The V gene lost 8 bases and the J gene lost 1 base, with 1 base spanning the gap. This CDR3 is built from 10 residues. The CDR3 nucleotides read TGTGCCAGCGGCACAGATACGCAGTATTTT. This gives the protein CASGTDTQYF.

This clonotype has a count of ten or more. This chain links TRBV4-3 with TRBJ2-3; 8 positions agree with TRBD1. Germline V gene data show CDR1 as LGHNA and CDR2 as YSLEER. The CDR3 is 16 amino acids. The junction had 10 bases not matched to a gene; V was cut back by 3 bases and J by 5 bases. CDR3 sequence reads: CASSQDNRGTLDTQYF. The CDR3, as DNA: TGCGCCAGCAGCCAGGATAACAGGGGGACGTTAGATACGCAGTATTTT.

At least ten counts were recorded for this clonotype. The chain recombines TRBV27 with TRBJ1-4; tentatively, D is TRBD1 (6 bases). Germline CDR1 is MNHEY and CDR2 is SMNVEV (reference sequence). V dropped 6 bases and J dropped 8 bases, with 19 bases sitting between them. The CDR3 spans 15 residues. The CDR3 DNA reads as TGTGCCAGCAGGAAAACCTATGGGACATCAGAAAAACTGTTTTTT. Its translation: CASRKTYGTSEKLFF. The whole variable domain, filled in from reference TRBV27 and TRBJ1-4, reads EAQVTQNPRYLITVTGKKLTVTCSQNMNHEYMSWYRQDPGLGLRQIYYSMNVEVTDKGDVPEGYKVSRKEKRNFPLILESPSPNQTSLYFCASRKTYGTSEKLFFGSGTQLSVL.

In its sample, this clonotype was seen many times. The genes are TRBV5-1 and TRBJ2-2; tentatively, D is TRBD2 (6 bases). Germline CDR1 SGHRS, CDR2 YFSETQ. This CDR3 is 17 amino acids long. Deletions cut 2 bases from V and 2 bases from J, with 16 bases between. The CDR3 loop is CASSFRDSGINTGELFF. Written as DNA, the CDR3 is TGCGCCAGCAGCTTCCGGGACTCGGGGATTAACACCGGGGAGCTGTTTTTT.

V is TRBV29-1 and J is TRBJ1-2; D perhaps matches TRBD1 (6 bases). V was shortened by 7 bases and J by 3 bases, with 12 bases between the two germline ends. The CDR3 covers 12 residues. The germline V gene encodes CDR1 SQVTM and CDR2 ANQGSEA. The CDR3 protein is CSDQGSYYGYTF. Here the CDR3 DNA reads TGCAGCGACCAGGGGTCTTACTATGGCTACACCTTC. The entire variable domain, with the rest obtained from reference TRBV29-1 and TRBJ1-2, is as follows: SAVISQKPSRDICQRGTSLTIQCQVDSQVTMMFWYRQQPGQSLTLIATANQGSEATYESGFVIDKFPISRPNLTFSTLTVSNMSPEDSSIYLCSDQGSYYGYTFGSGTRLTVV.

This clonotype appeared many times. This sequence joins TRBV4-3 and TRBJ1-2; 9 bases line up with TRBD1. Trimming cost V 0 bases and J 1 base; bases outside gene matches: 3. Germline CDR1 and CDR2: LGHNA and YSLEER. The length of the CDR3 is 16 residues. CDR3 residues: CASSQETGGRNYGYTF. The CDR3 DNA reads as TGCGCCAGCAGCCAAGAAACAGGGGGCCGTAACTATGGCTACACCTTC.

This clonotype has ten or more counts. The chain is built from TRBV7-6 and TRBJ2-1, with 12 bases that match TRBD2. Losses at the gene ends were 4 bases for V and 8 bases for J; bases not matched to a gene: 9. Looked up from germline, CDR1 is SGHVS and CDR2 is FNYEAQ. The CDR3 sequence is 16 residues long. CDR3 in DNA: TGTGCCAGCAGCTCCCGACTAGCGGGGGTGGGTGATGAGCAGTTCTTC. It translates to CASSSRLAGVGDEQFF.

This clonotype has a count of ten or more. The rearrangement uses TRBV11-2 and TRBJ2-5; 8 bases match TRBD1. The CDR3 is 16 amino acids. Germline assignment: CDR1 SGHAT and CDR2 FQNNGV. Trimming took 0 bases from V and 4 from J; bases not matched to a gene: 7. CDR3 sequence: CASSLDLAGGGETQYF. CDR3 nucleotides: TGTGCCAGCAGCTTAGATCTCGCAGGGGGCGGAGAGACCCAGTACTTC.

This clonotype was seen at least ten times. The J gene is TRBJ2-3, the V gene TRBV7-2; either TRBD1 or TRBD2 may fit D (5 bases each). With 8 bases removed from V and 0 bases from J, the gap between germline ends came to 12 bases. This CDR3 is 14 amino acids long. Germline V CDR1 and CDR2: SGHTA, FQGNSA. CDR3 bases: TGTGCCAGCCTCCAGGGAGCTAGCACAGATACGCAGTATTTT. Amino acids: CASLQGASTDTQYF.

This clonotype was detected many times. CDR3 residues: CASSEFGVPSPGNTIYF. The CDR3 coding sequence is TGTGCCAGCAGTGAATTCGGGGTCCCGTCCCCTGGAAACACCATATATTTT. The gene calls are TRBV6-1 and TRBJ1-3, with D uncertain. There are 17 residues in the CDR3. Germline CDR1 reads MNHNS; CDR2 reads SASEGT. Trimming left V 2 bases short and J 2 bases short, with 16 bases between.

In this sample, this clonotype turned up many times. This chain joins TRBV7-8 and TRBJ1-1, with D perhaps matching TRBD1 (6 bases). Germline CDR1 reads SGHVS; CDR2 reads FQNEAQ. The ends were cut back, 1 base at V and 6 bases at J, with 15 bases in the middle. The CDR3 sequence is 15 residues long. The CDR3 DNA reads as TGTGCCAGCAGCTTAGGGAATACAGGGAGCGCTGAAGCTTTCTTT. Translated: CASSLGNTGSAEAFF.

This clonotype was seen ten or more times. The genes are TRBV25-1 and TRBJ2-3; no clear D. V was trimmed by 1 base and J by 0 bases, leaving 11 bases between them. The CDR3 sequence is 16 residues long. CDR1 and CDR2 from the germline V gene are MGHDK and SYGVNS. The CDR3 loop is CASSEWREPSTDTQYF. CDR3 nucleotide sequence: TGTGCCAGCAGTGAATGGAGAGAGCCTAGCACAGATACGCAGTATTTT.

This clonotype was seen many times. V and J are TRBV5-5 and TRBJ2-1, with D possibly matching TRBD2 (5 bases). Per the germline V gene, CDR1 is SGHKS and CDR2 is YYEKEE (reference sequence). V gave up 3 bases and J gave up 0 bases, with 16 bases separating them. This CDR3 contains 17 residues. CDR3 residues: CASSSSVGSRSYNEQFF. The CDR3, as DNA: TGTGCCAGCAGCTCATCTGTGGGGAGCCGCTCCTACAATGAGCAGTTCTTC.